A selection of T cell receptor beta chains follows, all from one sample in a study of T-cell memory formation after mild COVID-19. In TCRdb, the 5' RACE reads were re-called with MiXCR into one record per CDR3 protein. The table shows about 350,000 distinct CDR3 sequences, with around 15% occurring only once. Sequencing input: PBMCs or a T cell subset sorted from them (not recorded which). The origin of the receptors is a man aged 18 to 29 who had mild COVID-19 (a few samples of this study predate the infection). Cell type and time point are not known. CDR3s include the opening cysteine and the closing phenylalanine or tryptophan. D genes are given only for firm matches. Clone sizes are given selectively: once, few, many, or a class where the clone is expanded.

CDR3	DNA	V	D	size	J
CASSSGTGHSYEQYF	TGTGCCAGCAGCTCAGGGACCGGGCACTCCTACGAGCAGTACTTC	TRBV11-2	.	.	TRBJ2-7
CAISGYNEQFF	TGTGCCATCTCGGGCTACAATGAGCAGTTCTTC	TRBV10-3	.	.	TRBJ2-1
CASIQGPGTKYQETQYF	TGTGCCAGCATCCAAGGCCCCGGGACAAAGTACCAAGAGACCCAGTACTTC	TRBV7-9	.	few	TRBJ2-5
CASSRVSSDTQYF	TGTGCCAGCAGCCGAGTGAGCTCAGATACGCAGTATTTT	TRBV7-2	.	few	TRBJ2-3
CASSSDTGVINEQFF	TGCGCCAGCAGCTCAGATACCGGGGTGATCAATGAGCAGTTCTTC	TRBV5-1	.	many	TRBJ2-1
CASSFETSGGFPGEQFF	TGCGCCAGCAGCTTCGAAACTAGCGGGGGGTTCCCGGGGGAGCAGTTCTTC	TRBV5-1	TRBD2	.	TRBJ2-1
CNEGASPLHF	TGCAATGAGGGCGCTTCACCCCTCCACTTT	TRBV20-1	.	once	TRBJ1-6
CATSDLRTENTEAFF	TGTGCCACCAGTGATTTACGGACAGAGAACACTGAAGCTTTCTTT	TRBV24-1	.	few	TRBJ1-1
CASRPGGGATDTQYF	TGTGCCAGCAGGCCCGGGGGAGGGGCCACAGATACGCAGTATTTT	TRBV6-5	TRBD2	.	TRBJ2-3
CASSQDLGEKLFF	TGCGCCAGCAGCCAAGATCTGGGGGAAAAACTGTTTTTT	TRBV4-3	.	.	TRBJ1-4
CSAASGRGDTQYF	TGCAGTGCGGCTAGCGGGAGAGGGGATACGCAGTATTTT	TRBV20-1	TRBD2	.	TRBJ2-3
CASSPGSTYEQYF	TGTGCCAGCAGCCCGGGCAGCACCTACGAGCAGTACTTC	TRBV25-1	.	.	TRBJ2-7
CSARDTGSSYTF	TGCAGTGCTAGAGATACGGGTAGTTCCTACACCTTC	TRBV20-1	.	.	TRBJ1-2
CASSQEALRTLNTGELFF	TGCGCCAGCAGCCAAGAAGCTCTGAGGACCCTTAACACCGGGGAGCTGTTTTTT	TRBV4-3	.	few	TRBJ2-2
CASSEGQRGGLGTDTQYF	TGTGCCAGCAGTGAAGGCCAGCGGGGGGGCCTCGGGACAGATACGCAGTATTTT	TRBV2	TRBD2	medium-sized	TRBJ2-3
CSATSFRGSADTQYF	TGCAGTGCTACCTCTTTCCGGGGGTCGGCAGATACGCAGTATTTT	TRBV20-1	.	.	TRBJ2-3
CASSYADRGDGYTF	TGTGCCAGCAGTTACGCCGACAGGGGGGATGGCTACACCTTC	TRBV6-6	TRBD1	.	TRBJ1-2
CASRKKDQIPRVTQYF	TGTGCCAGCAGGAAGAAAGACCAGATCCCAAGAGTGACCCAGTACTTC	TRBV5-6	.	few	TRBJ2-5
CASIPADREATEAFF	TGTGCCAGCATTCCCGCGGACAGGGAGGCTACTGAAGCTTTCTTT	TRBV27	TRBD1	few	TRBJ1-1
CATSRNDRRTGDTQYF	TGTGCCACCAGCAGAAATGACAGAAGAACGGGGGATACGCAGTATTTT	TRBV15	.	.	TRBJ2-3
CSATVGAGTQPQHF	TGCAGTGCCACGGTCGGGGCAGGGACGCAGCCCCAGCATTTT	TRBV20-1	.	few	TRBJ1-5
CASSLQISSYEQYF	TGTGCCAGCAGCTTGCAGATTTCTTCCTACGAGCAGTACTTC	TRBV7-2	.	.	TRBJ2-7
CASTLGVNTEAFF	TGTGCCAGCACCTTGGGGGTGAACACTGAAGCTTTCTTT	TRBV5-6	.	.	TRBJ1-1
CASSAGVGQINYGYTF	TGTGCCAGCAGCGCAGGGGTGGGGCAGATAAACTATGGCTACACCTTC	TRBV9	.	once	TRBJ1-2
CASNPRGRVEAFF	TGTGCCAGCAACCCAAGGGGGAGGGTTGAAGCTTTCTTT	TRBV28	.	.	TRBJ1-1
CARIQVAAPSRESSYNSPLHF	TGTGCCAGAATACAGGTTGCGGCCCCCAGCAGGGAGAGCTCCTATAATTCACCCCTCCACTTT	TRBV5-4	.	.	TRBJ1-6
CASSSMDRGQTQYF	TGTGCCAGCAGCTCGATGGACAGGGGGCAGACCCAGTACTTC	TRBV13	TRBD1	few	TRBJ2-5
CASSLFLRDTQYF	TGTGCCAGCAGTTTATTTCTGCGAGATACGCAGTATTTT	TRBV12-3/TRBV12-4	.	.	TRBJ2-3
CASRPRQDRTDTQYF	TGTGCCAGCCGACCCAGACAGGATCGGACAGATACGCAGTATTTT	TRBV4-2	.	few	TRBJ2-3
CASSPRGGLSSYNSPLHF	TGTGCCAGCAGCCCCCGTGGGGGGTTGAGCTCCTATAATTCACCCCTCCACTTT	TRBV3-1	.	.	TRBJ1-6
CASSPGTDTEAFF	TGTGCCAGCAGCCCCGGGACAGACACTGAAGCTTTCTTT	TRBV5-8	TRBD1	many	TRBJ1-1
CSARARTGKFRDTQYF	TGCAGTGCTAGAGCCCGGACAGGGAAGTTTAGGGATACGCAGTATTTT	TRBV20-1	TRBD1	once	TRBJ2-3
CASSFVFGMNTEAFF	TGTGCCAGCAGCTTCGTGTTCGGCATGAACACTGAAGCTTTCTTT	TRBV7-8	.	few	TRBJ1-1
CASSSGWQPASPDTQYF	TGTGCCAGCAGCTCAGGATGGCAGCCGGCTAGTCCAGATACGCAGTATTTT	TRBV5-5	.	few	TRBJ2-3
CASSLAGLFGYTF	TGTGCCAGCAGTTTAGCCGGGCTCTTTGGCTACACCTTC	TRBV12-3/TRBV12-4	.	few	TRBJ1-2
CASSAQAGFQPQHF	TGTGCCAGCTCAGCGCAGGCAGGGTTCCAGCCCCAGCATTTT	TRBV18	.	many	TRBJ1-5
CASSFEGHSNQPQHF	TGTGCCAGCAGCTTCGAGGGGCATAGCAATCAGCCCCAGCATTTT	TRBV5-7	.	.	TRBJ1-5
CASNLQGWNTEAFF	TGTGCCAGCAACCTACAGGGCTGGAACACTGAAGCTTTCTTT	TRBV12-3/TRBV12-4	.	few	TRBJ1-1
CSARGLAGGLWDTQYF	TGCAGTGCTAGAGGACTAGCGGGGGGGCTCTGGGATACGCAGTATTTT	TRBV20-1	TRBD2	.	TRBJ2-3
CASTPDRLKTQYF	TGTGCCAGCACCCCGGACCGTCTAAAGACCCAGTACTTC	TRBV7-9	.	.	TRBJ2-5
CASSVAVGGGSTDTQYF	TGTGCCAGCAGCGTAGCCGTGGGCGGGGGTAGCACAGATACGCAGTATTTT	TRBV9	TRBD2	.	TRBJ2-3
CASSPRDRGRETQYF	TGTGCCAGCAGCCCCCGGGACAGGGGACGTGAGACCCAGTACTTC	TRBV7-2	TRBD1	.	TRBJ2-5
CASSLLRTTNTGELFF	TGTGCCAGCAGCCTCCTTCGGACGACGAACACCGGGGAGCTGTTTTTT	TRBV6-5	.	few	TRBJ2-2
CASSRRQPLSNQPQHF	TGTGCCAGCAGTAGAAGGCAGCCCCTTTCTAATCAGCCCCAGCATTTT	TRBV28	.	many	TRBJ1-5
CASSLIGNEQFF	TGTGCCAGCAGCTTAATTGGGAATGAGCAGTTCTTC	TRBV7-2	.	few	TRBJ2-1
CSALGGEGAFF	TGCAGTGCCTTGGGAGGAGAGGGGGCTTTCTTT	TRBV20-1	.	few	TRBJ1-1
CASSPQRGAEAFF	TGTGCCAGCTCACCTCAAAGGGGAGCTGAAGCTTTCTTT	TRBV18	.	.	TRBJ1-1
CASSQAMNNEQFF	TGCGCCAGCAGCCAAGCTATGAACAATGAGCAGTTCTTC	TRBV4-1	.	few	TRBJ2-1
CASSSLGGRSTGELFF	TGTGCCAGCAGCTCTCTCGGGGGGCGTAGCACCGGGGAGCTGTTTTTT	TRBV7-6	.	.	TRBJ2-2
CASRLAGGADTQYF	TGCGCCAGCAGACTAGCGGGGGGGGCGGATACGCAGTATTTT	TRBV10-2	TRBD2	many	TRBJ2-3
CASSPYDGTNEKLFF	TGTGCCAGCAGTCCGTACGATGGGACTAATGAAAAACTGTTTTTT	TRBV27	.	once	TRBJ1-4
CASGGVGDNTEAFF	TGTGCCAGCGGCGGGGTGGGGGATAACACTGAAGCTTTCTTT	TRBV6-5	.	few	TRBJ1-1
CASSFGTQETQYF	TGCGCCAGCAGCTTCGGGACCCAAGAGACCCAGTACTTC	TRBV5-1	.	many	TRBJ2-5
CASSWDRGSYNEQFF	TGTGCCAGCAGTTGGGACAGGGGGTCCTACAATGAGCAGTTCTTC	TRBV12-3/TRBV12-4	TRBD1	.	TRBJ2-1
CASSLSGHNEQFF	TGTGCCAGCAGCTTATCAGGTCACAATGAGCAGTTCTTC	TRBV7-3	.	.	TRBJ2-1
CASSMTGTSNYGYTF	TGTGCCAGCAGCATGACAGGGACGTCTAACTATGGCTACACCTTC	TRBV12-3/TRBV12-4	TRBD1	few	TRBJ1-2
CASSSGGSKNIQYF	TGTGCCAGCAGCTCGGGAGGGTCCAAAAACATTCAGTACTTC	TRBV11-1	TRBD2	.	TRBJ2-4
CASSHGAGVEETQYF	TGTGCCAGCAGCCACGGGGCGGGTGTTGAGGAGACCCAGTACTTC	TRBV7-2	.	few	TRBJ2-5
CASSPGQSINQPQHF	TGTGCCAGCAGCCCCGGACAGTCTATCAATCAGCCCCAGCATTTT	TRBV4-2	.	.	TRBJ1-5